The text below deals with one T cell receptor (beta chain). Its cognate antigen is unknown. CDR3 length: 16 residues. Deletions cut 2 bases from V and 3 bases from J, with 12 bases between. CDR1 SGHKS and CDR2 YYEKEE come from the germline V gene (reference sequence). Full-length variable regions came from constant-region reverse primers plus semi-nested Nested Universal Primer A PCR. MiXCR was run by TCRdb on the 5' RACE reads, yielding one entry per CDR3 protein. The data show fewer than 9,000 distinct CDR3 sequences, around 50% seen once. Study results and caveats: In terms of TCR gene usage, tumor memory CD4+ T cells clustered together with blood and lymph node memory CD4+ cells, as well as with lymph node naive CD4+ cells.

The chain couples TRBV5-5 to TRBJ1-6, with D possibly being TRBD1 (5 bases). The specimen sequenced was memory CD4+ T cells sorted from a lymph node. The subset here: memory CD4+ T cells, CD4+CD45RO+CD25-. The TCR sequence derives from a female donor with breast cancer. The CDR3 DNA is TGTGCCAGCAGCTTATGGGGCGTAGACTATAATTCACCCCTCCACTTT. This gives the protein CASSLWGVDYNSPLHF.